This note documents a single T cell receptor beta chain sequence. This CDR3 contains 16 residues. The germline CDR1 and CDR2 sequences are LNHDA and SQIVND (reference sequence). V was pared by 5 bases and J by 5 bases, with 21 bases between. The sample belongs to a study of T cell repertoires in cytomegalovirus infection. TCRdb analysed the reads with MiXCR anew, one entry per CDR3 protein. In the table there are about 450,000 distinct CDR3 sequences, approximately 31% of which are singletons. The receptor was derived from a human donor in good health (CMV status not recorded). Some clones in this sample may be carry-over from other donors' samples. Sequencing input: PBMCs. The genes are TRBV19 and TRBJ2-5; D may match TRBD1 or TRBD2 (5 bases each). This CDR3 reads CASSGDQDGNAETQYF. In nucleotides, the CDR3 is TGTGCCAGTAGTGGGGACCAAGACGGTAACGCCGAGACCCAGTACTTC. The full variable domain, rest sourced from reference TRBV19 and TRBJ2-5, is DGGITQSPKYLFRKEGQNVTLSCEQNLNHDAMYWYRQDPGQGLRLIYYSQIVNDFQKGDIAEGYSVSREKKESFPLTVTSAQKNPTAFYLCASSGDQDGNAETQYFGPGTRLLVL.